The 20 T cell receptor beta chains below all came from one sample that was sequenced in a study of blood T cell repertoires in COVID-19. Repertoires were generated with immunoSEQ multiplex PCR, while TCRdb's copy carries only in-frame clones and drops some. The table lists 200,000 to 250,000 clones, about 80% of them singletons. Sequencing was performed on PBMCs or T cells enriched from blood (not recorded which). These receptors originate from a man aged 35 to 55 who had recovered from COVID-19.

The genes are TRBV5-1 and TRBJ1-1, with TRBD1 matching over 7 bases. Germline CDR1 is SGHRS and CDR2 is YFSETQ. This CDR3 is 16 amino acids long. J lost 2 bases, V lost 1 base, and 8 bases had no gene match. The CDR3 region is CASSLRWTGGNTEAFF. CDR3 nucleotide sequence: TGCGCCAGCAGCTTGAGGTGGACAGGAGGAAACACTGAAGCTTTCTTT.

The rearrangement joins TRBV24-1 to TRBJ2-2; unclear D gene. Germline V lookup: CDR1 KGHDR, CDR2 SFDVKD. The CDR3 length is 13 residues. The V end was cut by 1 base, the J end by 6 bases, with 5 bases between. CDR3 amino acids: CATSDFPAGELFF. The DNA of the CDR3 is TGTGCCACCAGTGATTTTCCGGCCGGGGAGCTGTTTTTT.

The V and J genes are TRBV2 and TRBJ2-1; D possibly corresponds to TRBD1 (6 bases). Germline V gene sequence: CDR1 SNHLY, CDR2 FYNNEI. V shed 6 bases and J shed 7 bases, with 10 bases lying between them. This CDR3 has 12 residues. This CDR3 reads CASSLTGNEQFF. Here the CDR3 DNA reads TGTGCCAGCAGCCTTACAGGGAATGAGCAGTTCTTC.

The rearrangement links TRBV5-1 to TRBJ2-3; 13 bases are a match to TRBD2. This CDR3 is 16 amino acids long. Germline values: CDR1 SGHRS, CDR2 YFSETQ. V shed 4 bases and J 6 bases; nucleotides not matched to a gene: 8. CDR3 in amino acids: CASSQLAGGPADTQYF. CDR3 coding DNA: TGCGCCAGCAGCCAACTAGCGGGGGGGCCGGCGGATACGCAGTATTTT.

V and J are TRBV5-1 and TRBJ1-2; no definite D call. Germline CDR1 and CDR2: SGHRS and YFSETQ. Trimming removed 0 bases from V and 0 bases from J, with 6 bases in between. This CDR3 region has 14 residues. CDR3 sequence reads: CASSLGAANYGYTF. In DNA, the CDR3 is TGCGCCAGCAGCTTGGGGGCAGCTAACTATGGCTACACCTTC. The whole variable domain, remainder taken from reference TRBV5-1 and TRBJ1-2, is KAGVTQTPRYLIKTRGQQVTLSCSPISGHRSVSWYQQTPGQGLQFLFEYFSETQRNKGNFPGRFSGRQFSNSRSEMNVSTLELGDSALYLCASSLGAANYGYTFGSGTRLTVV.

As for this clone: It may be a read error: a sequence one base away is much more abundant. The chain employs TRBV11-1 and TRBJ2-5, with a tentative D call TRBD1 (6 bases). V was cut by 5 bases and J by 1 base, with 8 bases left in between. The length of the CDR3 is 13 residues. CDR1 is SGHAT, CDR2 FQDESV, per germline (reference sequence). CDR3 bases: TGTGCCAGCAGCCCAGGGGCCCAAGAGACCCAGTACTTC. This codes for CASSPGAQETQYF.

This clone has a handful of counts. The gene calls are TRBV2 and TRBJ1-1, with a possible D match to TRBD1 (6 bases). This CDR3 region has 12 residues. Germline V gives CDR1 SNHLY, CDR2 FYNNEI. Trimming took off 8 bases at V and 4 bases at J, with 11 bases between the two ends. The CDR3 here is CASSTGITEAFF. The CDR3 nucleotides are TGTGCCAGCTCAACAGGGATCACTGAAGCTTTCTTT. Full variable domain (remainder filled in from reference TRBV2 and TRBJ1-1): EPEVTQTPSHQVTQMGQEVILRCVPISNHLYFYWYRQILGQKVEFLVSFYNNEISEKSEIFDDQFSVERPDGSNFTLKIRSTKLEDSAMYFCASSTGITEAFFGQGTRLTVV.

This chain uses TRBV4-2 with TRBJ2-1; 11 bases are a match to TRBD2. The CDR3 contains 15 residues. The trim removed 3 bases at V and 8 bases at J, leaving 6 bases unmatched. The germline V gene encodes CDR1 LGHNA and CDR2 YNFKEQ. The CDR3 DNA is TGTGCCAGCAGCCAGCAACTAGCGGGAGTGGATGAGCAGTTCTTC. It encodes CASSQQLAGVDEQFF.

The chain employs TRBV6-5 and TRBJ2-7; D possibly corresponds to TRBD1 (7 bases). This CDR3 has 15 amino acids. Germline CDR1 MNHEY, CDR2 SVGAGI. Trimming left V 5 bases short and J 3 bases short, with 17 bases between. The CDR3 region is CASSPTRGDYYEQYF. The CDR3 coding sequence is TGTGCCAGCAGTCCCACCAGGGGGGATTACTACGAGCAGTACTTC.

V and J are TRBV9 and TRBJ2-2; TRBD1 matches at 7 bases. Germline V gene data show CDR1 as SGDLS and CDR2 as YYNGEE. The CDR3 is made up of 17 amino acids. With V trimmed by 2 bases and J by 1 base, 8 bases remained unmatched. CDR3 residues: CASSVAGTAKNTGELFF. DNA of the CDR3: TGTGCCAGCAGCGTGGCCGGGACAGCAAAGAACACCGGGGAGCTGTTTTTT.

The gene calls are TRBV7-6 and TRBJ1-3; tentative D call: TRBD1 (6 bases). The germline CDR1 and CDR2 sequences are SGHVS and FNYEAQ. The CDR3 contains 15 residues. Trimming cost V 5 bases and J 4 bases, with 15 bases left between them. CDR3 amino acids: CASSTTRGSGNTIYF. CDR3 nucleotides: TGTGCCAGCAGCACCACCAGGGGCTCCGGAAACACCATATATTTT.

The DNA of the CDR3 is TGCGCCAGCAGCCGAGACACAGGTCCGGTGACTGAAGCTTTCTTT. Translating it yields CASSRDTGPVTEAFF. The V gene is TRBV4-3, the J gene TRBJ1-1, with D possibly matching TRBD1 (5 bases). CDR1 LGHNA and CDR2 YSLEER come from the germline V gene. CDR3 size: 15 residues. The V and J ends lost 4 bases and 5 bases respectively, with 17 bases between them.

This chain connects TRBV7-9 to TRBJ1-4; D ambiguous. Trimming pared 5 bases from V and 4 bases from J, leaving 17 bases between. The CDR3 covers 16 residues. Looked up from germline, CDR1 is SEHNR and CDR2 is FQNEAQ (reference sequence). Here the CDR3 reads CASSAIRGSYNEKLFF. The CDR3 DNA is TGTGCCAGCAGCGCTATTCGGGGAAGCTATAATGAAAAACTGTTTTTT.

The chain uses TRBV6-2 or TRBV6-3 and TRBJ2-7, with D perhaps TRBD1 (6 bases). Germline V lookup: CDR1 MNHEY, CDR2 SVGEGT. V lost 5 bases and J lost 2, with 19 bases in between. The CDR3 is made up of 16 amino acids. CDR3 bases: TGTGCCAGCAGTCAGGGGTCCGGGACATTAACCTACGAGCAGTACTTC. Translation gives CASSQGSGTLTYEQYF.

V is TRBV9 and J is TRBJ2-7; 9 bases are a match to TRBD1. The CDR3 has 17 residues. Germline CDR1 reads SGDLS; CDR2 reads YYNGEE. J gave up 5 bases and V 6 bases, and 18 bases lay outside the gene matches. In DNA, the CDR3 is TGTGCCAGCACCCGTAGGGCCAGGGGGACAGGGATAAACGAGCAGTACTTC. Encoded protein: CASTRRARGTGINEQYF. The full variable domain, rest sourced from reference TRBV9 and TRBJ2-7, is DSGVTQTPKHLITATGQRVTLRCSPRSGDLSVYWYQQSLDQGLQFLIQYYNGEERAKGNILERFSAQQFPDLHSELNLSSLELGDSALYFCASTRRARGTGINEQYFGPGTRLTVT.

This clone was observed a handful of times. The V and J genes are TRBV5-1 and TRBJ2-3; D remains ambiguous. V was pared by 4 bases and J by 0 bases, with 15 bases between. The CDR3 extends over 16 amino acids. Germline CDR1 and CDR2: SGHRS and YFSETQ. CDR3: CASSQPRLESTDTQYF. DNA for the CDR3: TGCGCCAGCAGCCAACCCCGACTCGAGAGCACAGATACGCAGTATTTT.

This clone appeared a single time. This chain links TRBV4-2 with TRBJ2-1, with TRBD2 matching over 7 bases. V was pared by 4 bases and J by 5 bases, with 5 bases of the junction left unmatched. The CDR3 covers 14 residues. The V gene's germline CDR1 is LGHNA and CDR2 YNFKEQ. CDR3 sequence (DNA): TGTGCCAGCAGCCGGCGGGGAGGGGACAATGAGCAGTTCTTC. This gives the protein CASSRRGGDNEQFF.

The rearrangement joins TRBV29-1 to TRBJ1-1; 7 positions agree with TRBD1. CDR1 and CDR2 from the germline V gene are SQVTM and ANQGSEA. V shed 4 bases, J shed 0 bases, and the junction held 5 bases outside the gene matches. The length of the CDR3 is 14 residues. CDR3 protein: CSVGNRGMNTEAFF. As DNA, the CDR3 is TGCAGCGTTGGTAACAGGGGAATGAACACTGAAGCTTTCTTT.

This sequence joins TRBV27 and TRBJ1-1; 8 positions match TRBD1. After removal of 0 bases from V and 1 base from J, the junction contained 10 bases not matched to a gene. Germline lookup yields CDR1 MNHEY and CDR2 SMNVEV (reference sequence). The CDR3 runs 18 residues. The CDR3 nucleotides read TGTGCCAGCAGTTTATCTGTAGGGCAGGGGGCCGGGAACACTGAAGCTTTCTTT. Protein: CASSLSVGQGAGNTEAFF.

The chain employs TRBV7-6 and TRBJ1-2, with 7 bases identical to TRBD1. V lost 5 bases to trimming and J lost 3 bases; unmatched junction nucleotides: 3. This CDR3 contains 13 residues. In germline, CDR1 is SGHVS, CDR2 FNYEAQ. The CDR3 DNA sequence: TGTGCCAGCAGCCCAGACAGGGACTATGGCTACACCTTC. As protein: CASSPDRDYGYTF.